Below, 32 T cell receptor beta chains from the same sample are listed, as sequenced in a study of blood T cells in healthy people across ages (dated by TCRdb to about 2015). Receptors were amplified or captured by 5' RACE. The second PCR ran for about 7 to 11 cycles and used a J-beta primer mix along with a sample-barcoded 5' primer. Through fastp at Q25 and MiXCR, TCRdb rebuilt clones from the public reads, retaining in-frame beta chains. Entries that share a CDR3 protein sequence are merged under the most common genes and DNA. In all, the sample holds some 1,800,000 distinct CDR3 sequences, and 39% of those were seen once. Roughly 23% of the sample rests with the top ten. Sequenced: blood. The receptors were gathered from a human donor in good health.

As for this clonotype: A read error may produce the germline difference seen at one junction end. This rearrangement joins TRBV5-1 to TRBJ1-4; the match to TRBD1 covers 8 bases. The CDR3 length is 16 residues. Germline V gene sequence: CDR1 SGHRS, CDR2 YFSETQ. The CDR3 DNA is TGCGCCAGCCGGACCCAGGGGGCCTGGAGTAATGAAAAACTGGTTTTT. Translating it yields CASRTQGAWSNEKLVF.

This chain uses TRBV20-1 with TRBJ1-2; D is unresolved. Trimming took off 3 bases at V and 7 bases at J, with 21 bases between the two ends. The CDR3 runs 15 residues. Germline values: CDR1 DFQATT, CDR2 SNEGSKA (reference sequence). In DNA form, the CDR3 reads TGCAGTGCTAGGCTACAGCGATTCTACTTCTGTGGCTACACCTTC. Translated: CSARLQRFYFCGYTF.

About this clonotype itself: Mismatch with germline at one junction end may stem from a read error. The rearrangement uses TRBV12-3 or TRBV12-4 and TRBJ2-3; possible D gene TRBD1, 5 bases. The CDR3 loop spans 13 amino acids. The CDR3 spells CASSSTGTDAQYF. CDR3 nucleotides: TGTGCCAGCAGTTCAACAGGCACAGATGCGCAGTATTTT.

The sample holds many counts of this clonotype. The chain carries TRBV28 and TRBJ2-7; 10 bases line up with TRBD2. The J segment lost 2 bases and the V segment lost 6 bases, leaving 1 base of the junction unmatched. The CDR3 consists of 13 residues. Per germline, CDR1 MDHEN and CDR2 SYDVKM. CDR3 protein: CASRTSGAYEQYF. The DNA for the CDR3 is TGTGCCAGCAGAACTAGCGGGGCCTACGAGCAGTACTTC.

The chain carries TRBV19 and TRBJ1-1; D remains unclear. Germline V gene data show CDR1 as LNHDA and CDR2 as SQIVND (reference sequence). Trimming stripped 1 base from V and 6 bases from J, with 6 bases between. CDR3 length equals 12 residues. CDR3: CASSIASSEAFF. The DNA of the CDR3 is TGTGCCAGTAGTATAGCGTCATCTGAAGCTTTCTTT.

V usage is TRBV29-1 and J usage is TRBJ2-5; TRBD1 might be the D (8 bases). V dropped 6 bases and J dropped 2 bases, with 16 bases sitting between them. CDR1 SQVTM and CDR2 ANQGSEA come from the germline V gene. The CDR3 length is 14 residues. The CDR3 protein is CSVTGGGQQETQYF. For the CDR3, the DNA is TGCAGCGTCACAGGGGGGGGACAGCAAGAGACCCAGTACTTC.

About this clonotype itself: A much bigger clone sits one base away, suggesting this may be a read error. The V call is TRBV5-1, the J call TRBJ2-6; either TRBD1 or TRBD2 may fit D (5 bases each). Looked up from germline, CDR1 is SGHRS and CDR2 is YFSETQ. This CDR3 has 18 residues. For the CDR3, the DNA is TGCGCCAGCATGGACGGGTCAGGGTTGTACTCCGGGGCCAACGTCCGGACTTTC. This translates into CASMDGSGLYSGANVRTF.

The genes are TRBV4-3 and TRBJ2-1; 10 nucleotides agree with TRBD2. The germline V gene has CDR1 LGHNA and CDR2 YSLEER. The length of the CDR3 is 18 residues. V lost 0 bases, J lost 5 bases, and 10 bases stayed unmatched. CDR3 loop: CASSQDSGRLAGDNEQFF. As DNA, the CDR3 is TGCGCCAGCAGCCAAGATTCCGGACGGCTAGCGGGGGACAATGAGCAGTTCTTC.

This clonotype was counted a single time. The rearrangement uses TRBV10-3 and TRBJ2-7; D might be TRBD1 (5 bases). Between the trimmed V and J ends, which lost 6 bases and 2 bases, there was a span of 14 bases. CDR3 length: 14 residues. Germline V CDR1 and CDR2: ENHRY, SYGVKD. The CDR3 coding sequence is TGTGCCATCAGCACTCCAGGGAACCCCTACGAGCAGTACTTC. Residues: CAISTPGNPYEQYF.

V and J are TRBV20-1 and TRBJ2-5; the D gene is possibly TRBD2 (5 bases). V lost 8 bases and J 2 bases, leaving 9 bases between the germline ends. Germline V CDR1 and CDR2: DFQATT, SNEGSKA (reference sequence). This CDR3 comprises 11 residues. The CDR3 DNA reads as TGCAGTTCCGGGAAACAAGAGACCCAGTACTTC. It is translated as CSSGKQETQYF.

This clonotype was counted between two and nine times. The rearrangement links TRBV29-1 to TRBJ2-7; D gene unclear. Germline loops: CDR1 SQVTM, CDR2 ANQGSEA. The CDR3 contains 11 residues. V gave up 6 bases and J gave up 2 bases, with 8 bases separating them. In DNA, the CDR3 is TGCAGCGTCGGACGGCCCTACGAGCAGTACTTC. Protein sequence: CSVGRPYEQYF.

The chain links TRBV12-3 or TRBV12-4 to TRBJ1-2; D unresolved. The CDR3 is 14 amino acids. The V end lost 6 bases, the J end lost 5 bases, and 16 bases lay between the germline ends. This CDR3 reads CASSPREMVYGYTF. CDR3 coding DNA: TGTGCCAGCAGCCCACGGGAAATGGTGTATGGCTACACCTTC.

The chain combines TRBV20-1 with TRBJ2-3; 8 bases match TRBD2. The CDR3 has 14 amino acids. CDR1 is DFQATT and CDR2 is SNEGSKA in the germline V gene (reference sequence). V gave up 4 bases and J gave up 1 base; unmatched junction bases: 4. The CDR3 sequence: CSAMLRGGTDTQYF. The CDR3 nucleotides read TGCAGTGCTATGTTGCGGGGGGGCACAGATACGCAGTATTTT.

This clonotype was found a few times. The chain carries TRBV6-2 or TRBV6-3 and TRBJ2-1; 8 bases align to TRBD2. The ends lost 1 base at V and 8 bases at J; junction bases unmatched: 7. In germline, CDR1 is MNHEY, CDR2 SVGEGT. The CDR3 has 15 residues. CDR3: CASSYLSSGRDEQFF. The CDR3 region has the DNA TGTGCCAGCAGTTACTTGTCTAGCGGGCGGGATGAGCAGTTCTTC.

The V gene is TRBV27, the J gene TRBJ2-3; 12 bases fit TRBD1. The CDR3 extends over 16 amino acids. Per germline, CDR1 MNHEY and CDR2 SMNVEV (reference sequence). The CDR3 bases are TGTGGGTCCGGGACAGGGGGCGCGGGAGGCACAGATACGCAGTATTTT. Amino acid sequence: CGSGTGGAGGTDTQYF.

The sample holds a few counts of this clonotype. The J gene is TRBJ1-2, the V gene TRBV5-1; D unclear. V was pared by 0 bases and J by 4 bases, with 22 bases between. The CDR3 totals 18 residues. Germline V lookup: CDR1 SGHRS, CDR2 YFSETQ. CDR3 nucleotide sequence: TGCGCCAGCAGCTTGGAGTCGGCTGCAAGGGTAGCGTTCTATGGCTACACCTTC. Translated, it gives CASSLESAARVAFYGYTF.

The V gene is TRBV7-2, the J gene TRBJ2-3; 8 nucleotides align to TRBD2. CDR1 is SGHTA and CDR2 is FQGNSA in the germline V gene. V trimming: 5 bases; J trimming: 6 bases; junction bases outside the gene matches: 13. This CDR3 spans 16 amino acids. Here the CDR3 DNA reads TGTGCCAGCAGCAGAGGATGGGGCGGGGGGTATGATACGCAGTATTTT. It codes for CASSRGWGGGYDTQYF.

The chain links TRBV28 to TRBJ1-1; TRBD1 is a possible D gene (5 bases). Germline CDR1 is MDHEN and CDR2 is SYDVKM. The CDR3 extends over 14 amino acids. V was pared by 7 bases and J by 0 bases, with 12 bases between. The CDR3: CASMGGRMNTEAFF. In DNA form, the CDR3 reads TGTGCCAGCATGGGGGGTCGAATGAACACTGAAGCTTTCTTT.

The rearrangement uses TRBV28 and TRBJ2-2, with TRBD2 matching 8 bases. The germline V gene has CDR1 MDHEN and CDR2 SYDVKM. The CDR3 sequence is 17 residues long. Trimming took 5 bases from V and 4 from J; bases not matched to a gene: 12. CDR3 in amino acids: CASSHRTSSIGTGELFF. DNA for the CDR3: TGTGCCAGCAGTCACCGGACTAGCTCGATCGGCACCGGGGAGCTGTTTTTT.

This clonotype was counted a few times. The chain recombines TRBV7-2 with TRBJ1-6; D gene uncertain. Trimming cost V 3 bases and J 7 bases, with 10 bases left between them. This CDR3 contains 14 residues. Per the germline V gene, CDR1 is SGHTA and CDR2 is FQGNSA. The CDR3 sequence is CASSLMVRNSPLHF. CDR3 in DNA: TGTGCCAGCAGCTTGATGGTTCGGAATTCACCCCTCCACTTT. The whole variable domain, remainder taken from reference TRBV7-2 and TRBJ1-6, is GAGVSQSPSNKVTEKGKDVELRCDPISGHTALYWYRQSLGQGLEFLIYFQGNSAPDKSGLPSDRFSAERTGGSVSTLTIQRTQQEDSAVYLCASSLMVRNSPLHFGNGTRLTVT.

This clonotype was detected only a few times. CDR3 in amino acids: CASSFLGDRHDEQYF. CDR3 nucleotide sequence: TGTGCCAGCAGTTTCCTTGGGGACAGGCACGACGAGCAGTACTTC. V usage is TRBV27 and J usage is TRBJ2-7; 8 nucleotides line up with TRBD1. CDR1 MNHEY and CDR2 SMNVEV come from the germline V gene (reference sequence). The length of the CDR3 is 15 residues. V was pared by 3 bases and J by 5 bases, with 9 bases of the junction left unmatched.

V is TRBV20-1 and J is TRBJ2-1; D not certain. The CDR3 is 15 amino acids. Trimming removed 3 bases from V and 0 bases from J, with 12 bases in between. Germline CDR1 and CDR2: DFQATT and SNEGSKA (reference sequence). CDR3 sequence reads: CSASEHSFSYNEQFF. The CDR3, as DNA: TGCAGTGCTAGTGAGCACTCGTTCTCCTACAATGAGCAGTTCTTC.

This rearrangement joins TRBV4-3 to TRBJ2-7; D ambiguous. The CDR3 contains 16 residues. V gave up 1 base and J gave up 2 bases, with 15 bases separating them. CDR1 and CDR2 (germline): LGHNA, YSLEER. The CDR3 nucleotides read TGCGCCAGCAGCCAAGGCCTGTCGCACCGCGCCTACGAGCAGTACTTC. It specifies CASSQGLSHRAYEQYF.

The chain links TRBV3-1 to TRBJ2-1, with 7 bases identical to TRBD2. CDR1 LGHDT and CDR2 YNNKEL come from the germline V gene (reference sequence). This CDR3 spans 17 amino acids. The trim removed 0 bases at V and 5 bases at J, leaving 10 bases unmatched. CDR3 sequence reads: CASSQDYSAGLNNEQFF. The CDR3 DNA is TGTGCCAGCAGCCAAGATTACTCAGCGGGGCTGAACAATGAGCAGTTCTTC.

The rearrangement uses TRBV2 and TRBJ1-5, with D possibly TRBD1 on 6 matching bases. The CDR3 contains 14 residues. V was clipped by 4 bases and J by 7 bases, with 14 bases between them. Germline CDR1 reads SNHLY; CDR2 reads FYNNEI. The CDR3 bases are TGTGCCAGCAGTGTAGGCACAGGGCGGCAGCCCCAGCATTTT. It yields the protein CASSVGTGRQPQHF.

V is TRBV7-9 and J is TRBJ1-2; no clear D gene. Trimming removed 8 bases from V and 0 bases from J, with 19 bases in between. Germline assignment: CDR1 SEHNR and CDR2 FQNEAQ (reference sequence). The CDR3 extends over 16 amino acids. The CDR3 DNA reads as TGTGCCAGCCTAACGACCGCAGTGCCGGCTAACTATGGCTACACCTTC. Amino acids: CASLTTAVPANYGYTF.

This chain links TRBV7-3 with TRBJ1-1; D is unclear. The CDR3 consists of 13 residues. CDR1 is SGHTA, CDR2 FQGTGA, per germline. Trimming pared 3 bases from V and 4 bases from J, leaving 9 bases between. The CDR3 spells CASSFLIGTEAFF. CDR3 in DNA: TGTGCCAGCAGCTTTTTGATAGGCACTGAAGCTTTCTTT.

There are a few counts of this clonotype. J is TRBJ1-4 and V is TRBV3-1; TRBD1 matches at 8 bases. The CDR3 runs 16 residues. V gave up 0 bases and J gave up 1 base; unmatched junction bases: 1. Germline loops: CDR1 LGHDT, CDR2 YNNKEL (reference sequence). DNA for the CDR3: TGTGCCAGCAGCCAAGAAACAGGGGGAACTAATGAAAAACTGTTTTTT. Translated: CASSQETGGTNEKLFF.

This clonotype was seen a few times. The chain is built from TRBV6-5 and TRBJ2-1, with D possibly matching TRBD1 (5 bases). The length of the CDR3 is 15 residues. Germline V lookup: CDR1 MNHEY, CDR2 SVGAGI. Trimming cost V 6 bases and J 2 bases, with 14 bases left between them. In DNA form, the CDR3 reads TGTGCCAGCAGGGGGTTCGGACAAACCTACAATGAGCAGTTCTTC. Translation gives CASRGFGQTYNEQFF.

The chain uses TRBV3-1 and TRBJ2-7; no firm D call. The ends were cut back, 0 bases at V and 11 bases at J, with 20 bases in the middle. The length of the CDR3 is 15 residues. CDR1 and CDR2 (germline): LGHDT, YNNKEL (reference sequence). Here the CDR3 reads CASSQDWSRSSEEYF. In DNA form, the CDR3 reads TGTGCCAGCAGCCAAGATTGGTCGAGGTCGTCGGAAGAGTACTTC.

V usage is TRBV7-2 and J usage is TRBJ2-5; D not resolved. The germline gives CDR1 SGHTA, CDR2 FQGNSA. The CDR3 length is 15 residues. Trimming took off 5 bases at V and 0 bases at J, with 13 bases between the two ends. The chain's CDR3 is CASSLEHRYQETQYF. The DNA for the CDR3 is TGTGCCAGCAGCCTGGAACACCGGTACCAAGAGACCCAGTACTTC.

On this clonotype: A junction boundary mismatches the germline segment, possibly from a read error. This chain uses TRBV7-3 with TRBJ2-7; TRBD1 is a possible D gene (6 bases). The end of the DNA fits TRBJ2-5 better, so the J call may be wrong. CDR1 is SGHTA, CDR2 FQGTGA, per germline. The CDR3 is made up of 13 amino acids. DNA of the CDR3: TGTGTCAGCAGCTACAGGGCTACGGAGACCCAGTACTTC. This sequence encodes CVSSYRATETQYF.